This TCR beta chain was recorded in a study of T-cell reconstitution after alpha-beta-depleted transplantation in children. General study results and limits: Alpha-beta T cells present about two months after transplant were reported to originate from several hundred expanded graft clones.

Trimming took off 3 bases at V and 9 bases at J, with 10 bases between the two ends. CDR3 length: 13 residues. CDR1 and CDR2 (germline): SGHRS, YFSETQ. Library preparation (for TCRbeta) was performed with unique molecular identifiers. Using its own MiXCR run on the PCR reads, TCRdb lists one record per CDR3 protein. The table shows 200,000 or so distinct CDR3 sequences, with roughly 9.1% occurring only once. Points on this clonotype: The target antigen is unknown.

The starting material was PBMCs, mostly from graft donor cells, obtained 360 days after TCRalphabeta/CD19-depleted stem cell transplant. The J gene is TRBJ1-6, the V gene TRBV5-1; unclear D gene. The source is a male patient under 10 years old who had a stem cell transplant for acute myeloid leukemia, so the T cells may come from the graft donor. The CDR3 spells CASSSERLSPLHF. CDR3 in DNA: TGCGCCAGCAGCTCGGAGCGGCTTTCACCCCTCCACTTT. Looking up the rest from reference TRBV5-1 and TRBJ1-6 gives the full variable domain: KAGVTQTPRYLIKTRGQQVTLSCSPISGHRSVSWYQQTPGQGLQFLFEYFSETQRNKGNFPGRFSGRQFSNSRSEMNVSTLELGDSALYLCASSSERLSPLHFGNGTRLTVT.